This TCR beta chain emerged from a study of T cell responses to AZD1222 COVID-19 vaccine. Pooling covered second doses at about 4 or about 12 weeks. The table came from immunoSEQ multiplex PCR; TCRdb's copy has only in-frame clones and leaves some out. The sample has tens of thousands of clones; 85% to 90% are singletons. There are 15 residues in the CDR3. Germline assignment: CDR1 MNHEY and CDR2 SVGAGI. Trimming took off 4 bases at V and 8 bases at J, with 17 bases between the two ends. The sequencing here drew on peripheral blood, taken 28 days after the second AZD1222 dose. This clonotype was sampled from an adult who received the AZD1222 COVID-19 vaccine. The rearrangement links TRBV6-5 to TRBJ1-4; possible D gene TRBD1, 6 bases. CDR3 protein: CASSSWGQQGEKLFF. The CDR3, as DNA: TGTGCCAGCAGTTCCTGGGGACAACAGGGAGAAAAACTGTTTTTT.